This T cell receptor (beta chain) was captured by sequencing in a study of blood T cells in healthy people across ages. Broader study findings: A greater number of naive CD4+ cells and higher diversity distinguished long-lived donors from aged donors. No conclusive comparison of naive versus antigen-experienced cells was possible with unsorted PBMCs. Strong correlation linked observed beta diversity and percent naive T cells.

The CDR3 has 14 residues. CDR1 is KGHSH, CDR2 LQKENI, per germline. The ends were cut back, 5 bases at V and 10 bases at J, with 20 bases in the middle. Each donor's blood draw was 7.5 to 10 milliliters of peripheral blood. This clonotype has only a few counts. The target antigen is unknown. For the second PCR, which ran for about 7 to 11 cycles, a sample-barcoded 5' primer and a J-beta primer mix were used. TCRdb processed the 5' RACE reads anew with MiXCR; each CDR3 protein has one entry. The sample lists hundreds of thousands of distinct CDR3 sequences, about 21% occurring once. The sequenced sample was blood. This TCR came from a man aged 65 to 85 in good health. The rearrangement uses TRBV18 and TRBJ1-2, with a possible D match to TRBD1 (6 bases). The CDR3 is CASSSVDSSDDYTF. CDR3 coding DNA: TGTGCCAGCTCATCCGTGGACAGCTCTGATGACTACACCTTC.